Below are 16 T cell receptor beta chains sequenced from a single sample in a study of T cell responses to AZD1222 COVID-19 vaccine. The assay was immunoSEQ multiplex PCR, and TCRdb's table has in-frame clones only and misses some. Seen here are about 260,000 clones, approximately 93% observed once, and the top ten hold around 0.58%. Sequenced material: peripheral blood, taken on day 0 of AZD1222 vaccination. Receptors were obtained from an adult in good health.

This rearrangement joins TRBV27 to TRBJ2-7; D is perhaps TRBD1 (6 bases). The CDR3 runs 13 residues. V shed 11 bases and J shed 3 bases, with 17 bases lying between them. Germline CDR1 reads MNHEY; CDR2 reads SMNVEV (reference sequence). CDR3 sequence (DNA): TGTGCCGGCGAACAGGGTATCTTCTACGAGCAGTACTTC. Its protein is CAGEQGIFYEQYF.

The gene calls are TRBV7-3 and TRBJ2-2, with a possible D match to TRBD1 (6 bases). The germline CDR1 and CDR2 sequences are SGHTA and FQGTGA. This CDR3 contains 14 residues. Trimming took off 5 bases at V and 0 bases at J, with 7 bases between the two ends. The CDR3 reads CASSQGTNTGELFF. CDR3 coding DNA: TGTGCCAGCAGCCAGGGGACGAACACCGGGGAGCTGTTTTTT.

V is TRBV6-6 and J is TRBJ1-6; D remains ambiguous. CDR3 length: 17 residues. V was pared by 5 bases and J by 7 bases, with 21 bases between. Germline V gene lookup returns CDR1 MNHNY and CDR2 SVGAGI (reference sequence). In DNA form, the CDR3 reads TGTGCCAGCAGTCCCCGCAGGCCCCTTGGGAGGAATTCACCCCTCCACTTT. Amino acids: CASSPRRPLGRNSPLHF.

Only one count was recorded for this clone. The chain is built from TRBV6-4 and TRBJ2-7; 11 positions match TRBD2. V was pared by 7 bases and J by 2 bases, with 10 bases of the junction left unmatched. The CDR3 is 16 amino acids. Germline CDR1 and CDR2: MRHNA and SNTAGT. CDR3 sequence: CASILLTSGDTYEQYF. The DNA for the CDR3 is TGTGCCAGCATCCTCCTGACTAGCGGGGACACCTACGAGCAGTACTTC.

V and J are TRBV5-1 and TRBJ1-2; 7 bases are shared with TRBD1. The CDR3 runs 14 residues. V was pared by 0 bases and J by 8 bases, with 7 bases of the junction left unmatched. Germline V gene lookup returns CDR1 SGHRS and CDR2 YFSETQ. The CDR3 nucleotides are TGCGCCAGCAGCTTGGGGAACAGGGGAGGGGGCTACACCTTC. It specifies CASSLGNRGGGYTF.

The chain has TRBV3-1 (or the pseudogene TRBV3-2) and TRBJ2-7; no definite D call. Germline CDR1 is LGHDT and CDR2 is YNNKEL (reference sequence). Trimming removed 5 bases from V and 2 bases from J, with 10 bases in between. This CDR3 is 13 amino acids long. The CDR3 here is CASSSGPPYEQYF. The CDR3 nucleotides read TGTGCCAGCAGCTCGGGCCCCCCCTACGAGCAGTACTTC.

The gene calls are TRBV9 and TRBJ2-7; 8 bases fit TRBD2. The V gene's germline CDR1 is SGDLS and CDR2 YYNGEE. Trimming removed 4 bases from V and 5 bases from J; junction bases left unmatched: 5. The CDR3 length is 13 residues. CDR3 coding DNA: TGTGCCAGCAGCCCCGGGGGGGTCGACGAGCAGTACTTC. Amino acids: CASSPGGVDEQYF.

The chain joins TRBV29-1 to TRBJ2-7; 9 nucleotides align to TRBD1. Per the germline V gene, CDR1 is SQVTM and CDR2 is ANQGSEA. The length of the CDR3 is 13 residues. The V gene end was trimmed by 7 bases and the J gene end by 0 bases; junction bases not matched to a gene: 4. The CDR3 reads CSAGQGSSYEQYF. CDR3 DNA: TGCAGCGCTGGACAGGGGAGCTCCTACGAGCAGTACTTC.

This chain connects TRBV4-3 to TRBJ2-5, with 8 bases identical to TRBD2. Germline V gene data show CDR1 as LGHNA and CDR2 as YSLEER. J gave up 4 bases and V 1 base, and 5 bases lay outside the gene matches. The length of the CDR3 is 15 residues. The CDR3 sequence is CASSQVVLAGETQYF. The CDR3 nucleotides read TGCGCCAGCAGCCAAGTGGTGCTAGCGGGAGAGACCCAGTACTTC.

V gene TRBV5-1 combines with J gene TRBJ2-7, with 12 bases lining up with TRBD1. The CDR3 spans 16 residues. V trimming: 3 bases; J trimming: 4 bases; junction bases outside the gene matches: 8. Per the germline V gene, CDR1 is SGHRS and CDR2 is YFSETQ. The CDR3 nucleotides are TGCGCCAGCAGCTCCTCACCGGGACAGGGGGCTTACGAGCAGTACTTC. Residues: CASSSSPGQGAYEQYF. Full variable domain (remainder filled in from reference TRBV5-1 and TRBJ2-7): KAGVTQTPRYLIKTRGQQVTLSCSPISGHRSVSWYQQTPGQGLQFLFEYFSETQRNKGNFPGRFSGRQFSNSRSEMNVSTLELGDSALYLCASSSSPGQGAYEQYFGPGTRLTVT.

This chain links TRBV18 with TRBJ1-1; D not certain. Trimming cost V 6 bases and J 0 bases, with 5 bases left between them. The CDR3 is 12 residues long. Germline CDR1 and CDR2: KGHSH and LQKENI. In DNA form, the CDR3 reads TGTGCCAGCTCTGCTTTGAACACTGAAGCTTTCTTT. This sequence encodes CASSALNTEAFF.

The genes are TRBV3-1 (or the pseudogene TRBV3-2) and TRBJ1-4; D might be TRBD1 (5 bases). The V gene's germline CDR1 is LGHDT and CDR2 YNNKEL (reference sequence). V dropped 3 bases and J dropped 10 bases, with 15 bases sitting between them. There are 14 residues in the CDR3. DNA for the CDR3: TGTGCCAGCAGCCAGGGACCCACTCGGGGAAAACTGTTTTTT. The encoded protein is CASSQGPTRGKLFF.

J is TRBJ2-2 and V is TRBV18; 11 bases agree with TRBD2. Germline V gives CDR1 KGHSH, CDR2 LQKENI. Trimming at V came to 3 bases and at J to 2 bases, leaving 8 bases not matched to a gene. The CDR3 is 18 amino acids. CDR3 residues: CASSPTALAGGNTGELFF. The CDR3 coding sequence is TGTGCCAGCTCACCGACGGCCCTAGCGGGGGGAAACACCGGGGAGCTGTTTTTT.

This clone was observed once. The genes are TRBV5-6 and TRBJ1-1, with no clear D. This CDR3 region has 12 residues. V lost 1 base to trimming and J lost 1 base, with 2 bases between them. Germline V gene data show CDR1 as SGHDT and CDR2 as YYEEEE. The CDR3 DNA is TGTGCCAGCAGCTTGAGGAACACTGAAGCTTTCTTT. This encodes CASSLRNTEAFF.

V is TRBV9 and J is TRBJ1-1; no clear D. Germline V lookup: CDR1 SGDLS, CDR2 YYNGEE. V dropped 4 bases and J dropped 5 bases, with 15 bases sitting between them. This CDR3 region has 14 residues. In DNA, the CDR3 is TGTGCCAGCAGCCCCGGATCGAAAATTACTGAAGCTTTCTTT. Translated: CASSPGSKITEAFF.

The sample holds one count of this clone. CDR3 nucleotide sequence: TGTGCCAGCAGCCCTCTCGGAGATACGCAGTATTTT. Its protein is CASSPLGDTQYF. V gene TRBV7-9 combines with J gene TRBJ2-3, with D unresolved. The CDR3 covers 12 residues. The V and J ends lost 5 bases and 5 bases respectively, with 8 bases between them. From germline, CDR1 is SEHNR and CDR2 FQNEAQ (reference sequence).